What follows describes a single T cell receptor beta chain. The data belong to a study of blood T cell repertoires in COVID-19. The overall study: Acute-phase and convalescent COVID-19 samples originated in the United States, Italy and Spain.

The method was immunoSEQ multiplex PCR; TCRdb's version includes in-frame clones alone and lacks a portion of them. The data contain about 160,000 clones, roughly 84% of them singletons. The CDR3 has 15 amino acids. Germline CDR1 SGHTS, CDR2 YDEGEE. V was shortened by 5 bases and J by 4 bases, with 18 bases between the two germline ends. This clonotype originated in a woman between 50 and 59 years old who had recovered from COVID-19. V gene TRBV5-8 combines with J gene TRBJ1-2, with a possible D match to TRBD1 (6 bases). The sample was PBMCs or T cells enriched from blood (not recorded which). The CDR3 reads CASRPSTGGIYGYTF. Written as DNA, the CDR3 is TGTGCCAGCAGACCCTCGACAGGTGGGATCTATGGCTACACCTTC.